This T cell receptor (beta chain) was obtained from a study of cytomegalovirus exposure and HLA in healthy donors. On the study more broadly: The roughly 110 validation repertoires were produced on the same platform as the roughly 690 repertoires of the first cohort. This was reported in a later analysis.

Study outcomes and limitations: Across donors, most TCRs were seen rarely, yet some public ones were widespread.

CDR3 length: 15 residues. Germline assignment: CDR1 MDHEN and CDR2 SYDVKM. With 0 bases removed from V and 3 bases from J, the gap between germline ends came to 9 bases. TCRdb's table, derived via immunoSEQ multiplex PCR, lists solely in-frame clones and lacks some. Here the sample spans tens of thousands of clones, approximately 94% being singletons. Worth noting for this clone: What it recognizes is unknown.

Input material: PBMCs. The origin of this receptor is a man aged 18-30 years in good health and CMV-seropositive. This chain uses TRBV28 with TRBJ2-1; perhaps TRBD1 as D (6 bases). DNA for the CDR3: TGTGCCAGCAGTTTATGGGACAGACTCTACAATGAGCAGTTCTTC. Translating it yields CASSLWDRLYNEQFF. Looking up the rest from reference TRBV28 and TRBJ2-1 gives the full variable domain: DVKVTQSSRYLVKRTGEKVFLECVQDMDHENMFWYRQDPGLGLRLIYFSYDVKMKEKGDIPEGYSVSREKKERFSLILESASTNQTSMYLCASSLWDRLYNEQFFGPGTRLTVL.